Following are 29 T cell receptor beta chains from one sample sequenced in a study of T cells in narcolepsy (dated by TCRdb to the late 2010s). Library preparation was by the immunoSEQ multiplex PCR assay. Drawn from immuneACCESS, this table holds only the in-frame rearrangements with V and J called that TCRdb kept. Clones are partly lost; checked studies trace under half to an unresolved V gene and leave the rest unexplained. For this sample the table gives approximately 25,000 clones, of which about 83% were detected only once. The biggest ten clones account for 1.3% of the sample. Sequenced sample: CD45RA- memory CD4+ T cells from PBMCs. Explained via the paper, the cell subset or site label denotes: memory T cells sorted ex vivo from peripheral blood. These receptors were taken from a human donor with narcolepsy.

There are a few counts of this clone. This chain links TRBV27 with TRBJ2-7, with 8 bases that match TRBD1. Trimming cost V 3 bases and J 4 bases; bases outside gene matches: 5. Germline V CDR1 and CDR2: MNHEY, SMNVEV (reference sequence). The CDR3 sequence is 14 residues long. In nucleotides, the CDR3 is TGTGCCAGCAGTTTTAGGGGACAGGCGTACGAGCAGTACTTC. This sequence encodes CASSFRGQAYEQYF.

This chain uses TRBV6-5 with TRBJ2-1, with D perhaps TRBD1 or TRBD2 (6 bases each). CDR1 MNHEY and CDR2 SVGAGI come from the germline V gene. This CDR3 has 15 amino acids. The V gene lost 7 bases and the J gene lost 3 bases, with 16 bases spanning the gap. The CDR3 spells CASNQQGGGYNEQFF. In DNA form, the CDR3 reads TGTGCCAGCAACCAACAGGGAGGTGGCTACAATGAGCAGTTCTTC.

The chain combines TRBV28 with TRBJ2-5; 13 bases map to TRBD2. Trimming at V came to 0 bases and at J to 11 bases, leaving 12 bases not matched to a gene. The CDR3 length is 17 residues. Germline V gene lookup returns CDR1 MDHEN and CDR2 SYDVKM. CDR3 DNA: TGTGCCAGCAGTTTATGGAAACTAGCGGGAGGGCCGGGGGAGCAGTACTTC. Encoded protein: CASSLWKLAGGPGEQYF.

The chain recombines TRBV6-5 with TRBJ1-2; D unclear. Trimming took off 4 bases at V and 0 bases at J, with 9 bases between the two ends. Germline V gene lookup returns CDR1 MNHEY and CDR2 SVGAGI. The CDR3 runs to 14 residues. CDR3 nucleotide sequence: TGTGCCAGCAGTTTAGGCAGCTCTAACTATGGCTACACCTTC. Its translation is CASSLGSSNYGYTF.

This chain joins TRBV10-3 and TRBJ2-3; no clear D gene. The CDR3 loop spans 13 amino acids. Trimming shortened V by 5 bases and J by 3 bases, and 9 bases separated the two germline ends. CDR1 and CDR2 (germline): ENHRY, SYGVKD. The CDR3 loop is CAISRLATDTQYF. The CDR3 DNA sequence: TGTGCCATCAGTAGACTGGCTACAGATACGCAGTATTTT.

The chain links TRBV5-1 to TRBJ2-1, with unresolved D. Per the germline V gene, CDR1 is SGHRS and CDR2 is YFSETQ. The CDR3 runs to 13 residues. V lost 3 bases to trimming and J lost 10 bases, with 14 bases between them. CDR3 protein: CASSYLQDVEQFF. DNA for the CDR3: TGCGCCAGCAGCTACCTTCAGGACGTCGAGCAGTTCTTC.

This chain joins TRBV4-1 and TRBJ2-6, with 8 bases that match TRBD1. The trim removed 4 bases at V and 2 bases at J, leaving 19 bases unmatched. Germline V gene data show CDR1 as MGHRA and CDR2 as YSYEKL. There are 21 residues in the CDR3. The DNA of the CDR3 is TGCGCCAGCAGCCCCAAGCTCTCGGAGACAGGGGCTCTTACTGGGGCCAACGTCCTGACTTTC. As protein: CASSPKLSETGALTGANVLTF.

The CDR3 nucleotides read TGCGCCATCGGTTGGGGGGAAGAGCAAGAGACCCAGTACTTC. Its protein is CAIGWGEEQETQYF. The chain employs TRBV10-1 and TRBJ2-5; tentatively, D is TRBD2 (6 bases). Trimming stripped 10 bases from V and 2 bases from J, with 17 bases between. Germline V lookup: CDR1 WNHNN, CDR2 SYGVQD (reference sequence). This CDR3 spans 14 amino acids.

The rearrangement joins TRBV2 to TRBJ2-5, with D possibly being TRBD1 or TRBD2 (5 bases each). This CDR3 has 12 amino acids. The germline CDR1 and CDR2 sequences are SNHLY and FYNNEI. V was clipped by 9 bases and J by 5 bases, with 13 bases between them. In DNA form, the CDR3 reads TGTGCCAGGGCGTCGGGACCGGAGACCCAGTACTTC. Translated, it gives CARASGPETQYF.

The V call is TRBV27, the J call TRBJ2-3; D unclear. V lost 2 bases, J lost 0 bases, and 9 bases lay in between. The CDR3 covers 15 residues. The V gene's germline CDR1 is MNHEY and CDR2 SMNVEV (reference sequence). DNA for the CDR3: TGTGCCAGCAGTTTAGGATTGGGGAGCACAGATACGCAGTATTTT. Its translation: CASSLGLGSTDTQYF.

The rearrangement links TRBV7-9 to TRBJ2-1, with D perhaps being TRBD1 or TRBD2 (5 bases each). The CDR3 runs to 15 residues. CDR1 SEHNR and CDR2 FQNEAQ come from the germline V gene (reference sequence). Between the trimmed V and J ends, which lost 7 bases and 2 bases, there was a span of 15 bases. Here the CDR3 reads CASTDTGRTYNEQFF. The CDR3 nucleotides are TGTGCCAGCACCGATACGGGACGGACCTACAATGAGCAGTTCTTC.

The chain couples TRBV28 to TRBJ2-1, with a possible D match to TRBD1 (5 bases). Trimming took off 4 bases at V and 7 bases at J, with 11 bases between the two ends. The CDR3 totals 13 residues. Germline-derived CDR1 and CDR2 are MDHEN and SYDVKM. This CDR3 is CASSSAGWNEQFF. In DNA form, the CDR3 reads TGTGCCAGCAGTTCCGCAGGGTGGAATGAGCAGTTCTTC.

The chain couples TRBV19 to TRBJ2-7; weak D call: TRBD1 (6 bases). Germline V gene lookup returns CDR1 LNHDA and CDR2 SQIVND (reference sequence). The ends were cut back, 6 bases at V and 0 bases at J, with 18 bases in the middle. CDR3 length equals 16 residues. The CDR3 region is CASSSTRSRGSYEQYF. The CDR3 coding sequence is TGTGCCAGTAGCTCGACTCGGTCCAGGGGCTCCTACGAGCAGTACTTC.

The V and J genes are TRBV11-2 and TRBJ1-1; D perhaps matches TRBD1 (5 bases). Looked up from germline, CDR1 is SGHAT and CDR2 is FQNNGV. The CDR3 sequence is 14 residues long. V was cut by 5 bases and J by 2 bases, with 12 bases left in between. The CDR3 DNA sequence: TGTGCCAGCAGCGAAGACAGTTTAAACACTGAAGCTTTCTTT. This encodes CASSEDSLNTEAFF.

The chain recombines TRBV19 with TRBJ1-1, with 7 nucleotides matching TRBD1. The ends lost 8 bases at V and 3 bases at J; junction bases unmatched: 3. The length of the CDR3 is 12 residues. Germline lookup yields CDR1 LNHDA and CDR2 SQIVND (reference sequence). The CDR3 DNA reads as TGTGCCAGTGAGGGACAGTACACTGAAGCTTTCTTT. Translation gives CASEGQYTEAFF. The whole variable domain, remainder taken from reference TRBV19 and TRBJ1-1, is DGGITQSPKYLFRKEGQNVTLSCEQNLNHDAMYWYRQDPGQGLRLIYYSQIVNDFQKGDIAEGYSVSREKKESFPLTVTSAQKNPTAFYLCASEGQYTEAFFGQGTRLTVV.

The genes are TRBV5-8 and TRBJ2-2; D is unresolved. The CDR3 is 15 residues long. V was clipped by 0 bases and J by 7 bases, with 13 bases between them. Germline V gene sequence: CDR1 SGHTS, CDR2 YDEGEE. CDR3 residues: CASSLVLGDIGELFF. The CDR3 bases are TGTGCCAGCAGCTTGGTTTTAGGTGACATCGGGGAGCTGTTTTTT.

Worth noting for this clone: An end of the junction differs from the germline gene, which may be a read error. The chain carries TRBV10-3 and TRBJ2-1; 8 nucleotides line up with TRBD2. Germline loops: CDR1 ENHRY, CDR2 SYGVKD. The CDR3 is 12 residues long. CDR3 protein: CAISELGLAEVF. The CDR3 nucleotides read TGTGCCATCAGTGAGTTAGGACTAGCAGAGGTCTTC.

V is TRBV18 and J is TRBJ1-4; maybe TRBD1 (6 bases). The CDR3 has 15 amino acids. V lost 2 bases to trimming and J lost 6 bases, with 13 bases between them. Germline CDR1 is KGHSH and CDR2 is LQKENI. DNA for the CDR3: TGTGCCAGCTCACCAGAACAGGGCTGGGATGAAAAACTGTTTTTT. Translating it yields CASSPEQGWDEKLFF. The entire variable domain, with the rest obtained from reference TRBV18 and TRBJ1-4, is as follows: NAGVMQNPRHLVRRRGQEARLRCSPMKGHSHVYWYRQLPEEGLKFMVYLQKENIIDESGMPKERFSAEFPKEGPSILRIQQVVRGDSAAYFCASSPEQGWDEKLFFGSGTQLSVL.

This rearrangement joins TRBV19 to TRBJ1-1, with D possibly being TRBD1 (5 bases). CDR3 size: 14 residues. Germline loops: CDR1 LNHDA, CDR2 SQIVND (reference sequence). V gave up 2 bases and J gave up 1 base, with 8 bases separating them. Written as DNA, the CDR3 is TGTGCCAGTAGTATACAGGGCGGGAACACTGAAGCTTTCTTT. It is translated as CASSIQGGNTEAFF. The full variable domain, its missing parts supplied by reference TRBV19 and TRBJ1-1, is DGGITQSPKYLFRKEGQNVTLSCEQNLNHDAMYWYRQDPGQGLRLIYYSQIVNDFQKGDIAEGYSVSREKKESFPLTVTSAQKNPTAFYLCASSIQGGNTEAFFGQGTRLTVV.

This chain joins TRBV7-2 and TRBJ2-1, with D possibly being TRBD2 (5 bases). This CDR3 has 16 residues. Germline V lookup: CDR1 SGHTA, CDR2 FQGNSA. V was cut by 5 bases and J by 4 bases, with 18 bases left in between. CDR3: CASSLREVGRYNEQFF. In DNA form, the CDR3 reads TGTGCCAGCAGCCTCCGGGAAGTAGGGAGATACAATGAGCAGTTCTTC. Full variable domain (outside the CDR3, taken from reference TRBV7-2 and TRBJ2-1): GAGVSQSPSNKVTEKGKDVELRCDPISGHTALYWYRQSLGQGLEFLIYFQGNSAPDKSGLPSDRFSAERTGGSVSTLTIQRTQQEDSAVYLCASSLREVGRYNEQFFGPGTRLTVL.

In DNA, the CDR3 is TGTGCCAGCAGCCCCCCAGGAAATGGTGAGCAGTTCTTC. Protein: CASSPPGNGEQFF. The genes are TRBV11-3 and TRBJ2-1; D is unresolved. The V gene's germline CDR1 is SGHNT and CDR2 YENEEA. CDR3 length equals 13 residues. The V gene lost 5 bases and the J gene lost 9 bases, with 14 bases spanning the gap.

V and J are TRBV19 and TRBJ2-3, with 9 bases fitting TRBD1. Per the germline V gene, CDR1 is LNHDA and CDR2 is SQIVND (reference sequence). Unmatched junction bases numbered 7, after V lost 4 bases and J lost 2 bases. The CDR3 contains 16 residues. In nucleotides, the CDR3 is TGTGCCAGTAGTAGTGGGACAGGGACACACACAGATACGCAGTATTTT. The encoded protein is CASSSGTGTHTDTQYF.

The chain employs TRBV19 and TRBJ2-5; 7 nucleotides align to TRBD1. With 5 bases clipped from V and 6 bases from J, the junction kept 12 bases outside the gene matches. Germline values: CDR1 LNHDA, CDR2 SQIVND (reference sequence). The CDR3 has 15 residues. The DNA of the CDR3 is TGTGCCAGTAGTCCTGGTACGACAGGGTTACAGACCCAGTACTTC. This gives the protein CASSPGTTGLQTQYF.

The chain has TRBV28 and TRBJ1-2; TRBD1 agrees at 7 bases. The CDR3 sequence is 14 residues long. V lost 6 bases and J lost 4; bases outside the gene matches: 8. Germline values: CDR1 MDHEN, CDR2 SYDVKM. CDR3 sequence (DNA): TGTGCCAGCAGCCCACCGGGACAGACCTATGGCTACACCTTC. Translated, it gives CASSPPGQTYGYTF.

This chain connects TRBV19 to TRBJ1-2; D might be TRBD1 (5 bases). Germline CDR1 and CDR2: LNHDA and SQIVND (reference sequence). The CDR3 contains 12 residues. V gave up 6 bases and J gave up 7 bases, with 12 bases separating them. CDR3 residues: CASSSRVIGYTF. DNA for the CDR3: TGTGCCAGTAGCTCCAGGGTGATTGGCTACACCTTC.

The CDR3 spells CATQGGREFGELFF. The CDR3 nucleotides read TGTGCCACCCAGGGTGGGCGGGAGTTCGGGGAGCTGTTTTTT. This chain connects TRBV10-3 to TRBJ2-2; TRBD2 matches 7 bases. Trimming at V came to 10 bases and at J to 7 bases, leaving 12 bases not matched to a gene. CDR1 and CDR2 from the germline V gene are ENHRY and SYGVKD. The CDR3 runs to 14 residues.

This chain joins TRBV5-1 and TRBJ2-1; D might be TRBD1 or TRBD2, each matching 5 bases. The V end was cut by 2 bases, the J end by 6 bases, with 12 bases between. Germline V gives CDR1 SGHRS, CDR2 YFSETQ. The CDR3 extends over 14 amino acids. The CDR3 here is CASSFLRDANEQFF. The CDR3 nucleotides are TGCGCCAGCAGCTTCCTCCGGGACGCCAATGAGCAGTTCTTC.

V gene TRBV29-1 combines with J gene TRBJ2-5; D may be TRBD1 or TRBD2 (5 bases each). Trimming shortened V by 4 bases and J by 4 bases, and 10 bases separated the two germline ends. Germline CDR1 reads SQVTM; CDR2 reads ANQGSEA. The CDR3 contains 12 residues. The CDR3 coding sequence is TGCAGCGTTGGAGGGGCGGGAGAGACCCAGTACTTC. Translating it yields CSVGGAGETQYF.

The CDR3 is CATIERLAGGREQYF. The CDR3 nucleotides are TGTGCCACCATCGAACGTCTAGCGGGAGGGAGGGAGCAGTACTTC. V and J are TRBV27 and TRBJ2-7; 12 nucleotides align to TRBD2. Germline V gene data show CDR1 as MNHEY and CDR2 as SMNVEV (reference sequence). The CDR3 extends over 15 amino acids. V dropped 10 bases and J dropped 7; count of bases not matched to a gene: 14.